These T cell receptor beta chains were read from a single sample in a study of OX40 agonist ivuxolimab in advanced cancers. The assay was immunoSEQ multiplex PCR, and TCRdb's table has in-frame clones only and misses some. The table lists 65,000 to 90,000 clones, 92% of them singletons. Sequenced material: CD4+ or CD8+ T cells sorted from blood, taken in a trial of the OX40 agonist ivuxolimab. The receptors were sampled from an adult with an advanced solid tumor such as melanoma, head and neck, liver or kidney cancer. Both conserved end residues are part of each CDR3. Each record gives: clone size, J gene, V gene, D gene, CDR3 DNA, CDR3 protein. D genes are given only for firm matches. A clone size is listed for some rows: how often the clone was seen (once, few, many), or a class if it is expanded.

- TRBJ1-1 TRBV4-1 - TGCGCCAGCAGCCAAGGACTGGGGGTGGTCACTGAAGCTTTCTTT CASSQGLGVVTEAFF
- TRBJ1-1 TRBV5-6 - TGTGCCAGCAGCCCGCCGGGGTGGACTGAAGCTTTCTTT CASSPPGWTEAFF
- TRBJ1-2 TRBV29-1 TRBD1 TGCAGCGTTGAGTACCCGGGACAGGGGGCCTATGGCTACACCTTC CSVEYPGQGAYGYTF
- TRBJ2-7 TRBV18 - TGTGCCAGCTCACCTGAAAGGGACTTCTACGAGCAGTACTTC CASSPERDFYEQYF
- TRBJ2-7 TRBV6-1 - TGTGCCAGCAGTGAGGGCCACCCCTACGAGCAGTACTTC CASSEGHPYEQYF
- TRBJ2-1 TRBV5-6 TRBD2 TGTGCCAGCAGCCGGCCCCCAGCGGGGGACAATGAGCAGTTCTTC CASSRPPAGDNEQFF
- TRBJ1-2 TRBV10-2 - TGCGCCAGCAGTGAGTCGTTGAGGGGGATTCGAGATGGCTACACCTTC CASSESLRGIRDGYTF
- TRBJ2-7 TRBV27 TRBD1 TGTGCCAGCAAACCTCTAGGGGGCGCTTTCTACGAGCAGTACTTC CASKPLGGAFYEQYF
- TRBJ2-2 TRBV6-4 TRBD2 TGTGCCAGCAGTGACTCACTAGCGGGGAACACCGGGGAGCTGTTTTTT CASSDSLAGNTGELFF
- TRBJ1-1 TRBV27 TRBD1 TGTGCCAGCAGCCTCCGGGACAGGGTTACAGAAGCTTTCTTT CASSLRDRVTEAFF
- TRBJ1-3 TRBV12-5 - TGTGCTACGTGTTCCCCTCACCGAGAGACAGGAGGCTCTGGAAACACCATATATTTT CATCSPHRETGGSGNTIYF
- TRBJ2-1 TRBV6-5 - TGTGCCAGCAGTTACTCGGGGGACAATGAGCAGTTCTTC CASSYSGDNEQFF
- TRBJ2-5 TRBV7-9 - TGTGCCAGCAGCTCTCTCGGCCTCGCCCAGTACTTC CASSSLGLAQYF
- TRBJ1-5 TRBV27 - TGTGCCAGCAGTTTAGGGGGAGGACAGCCCCAGCATTTT CASSLGGGQPQHF
- TRBJ2-1 TRBV11-2 - TGTGCCAGCAGCTTAGTGAGTTACAATGAGCAGTTCTTC CASSLVSYNEQFF
once TRBJ1-2 TRBV9 - TGTGCCAGCAGCGGACACGACGTCTCTAACTATGGCTACACCTTC CASSGHDVSNYGYTF
- TRBJ2-2 TRBV11-2 - TGTGCCAGCAGCTTAGGCCAGATTAATACCGGGGAGCTGTTTTTT CASSLGQINTGELFF
- TRBJ1-2 TRBV27 - TGTGCCAGCAGTTTATCAGGGACCTTTGGCTACGCCTTC CASSLSGTFGYAF
- TRBJ2-7 TRBV9 - TGTGCCAGCAGCGTCAGCGGGTTAGCCTACGAGCAGTACTTC CASSVSGLAYEQYF
- TRBJ2-3 TRBV7-9 TRBD2 TGTGCCAGCAGCCACGGGGGGGAAGATACGCAGTATTTT CASSHGGEDTQYF
- TRBJ1-2 TRBV5-1 - TGCGCCAGCGGAATTACAGGGATGTCTAACTATGGCTACACCTTC CASGITGMSNYGYTF
- TRBJ2-2 TRBV7-2 - TGTGCCAGCAGCTTAAGTAATATAGGGGTGGCCGGGGAGCTGTTTTTT CASSLSNIGVAGELFF
- TRBJ2-2 TRBV29-1 - TGCAGCGTTGGAGGGGAAGCCACCGGGGAGCTGTTTTTT CSVGGEATGELFF
- TRBJ1-5 TRBV7-8 - TGTGCCAGCAGCACCCAGACCCCCAATCAGCCCCAGCATTTT CASSTQTPNQPQHF
few TRBJ2-3 TRBV11-2 TRBD1 TGTGCCAGCAGCTTAGGGGCGACCGACAGGGCAGATACGCAGTATTTT CASSLGATDRADTQYF
- TRBJ2-1 TRBV7-9 - TGTGCCAGCAGCTTGGGGGGCACTAGCACCGATGAGCAGTTCTTC CASSLGGTSTDEQFF
once TRBJ2-7 TRBV29-1 - TGCAGCGTTGAAGTCGTAAACAGGGCCGAGCAGTACTTC CSVEVVNRAEQYF
- TRBJ2-3 TRBV2 - TGTGCCAGCATGGGAGTAGCCTTTAGCACAGATACGCAGTATTTT CASMGVAFSTDTQYF
- TRBJ1-1 TRBV7-6 - TGTGCCAGCAGCTTAGAGAGCCAATGGAACACTGAAGCTTTCTTT CASSLESQWNTEAFF
- TRBJ2-7 TRBV7-6 TRBD1 TGTGCCAGCAGCCCCGGGACAGGGAGGACCTACGAGCAGTACTTC CASSPGTGRTYEQYF
once TRBJ1-1 TRBV9 - TGTGCCAGCAGCGTAGGGGGGGACACTGAAGCTTTCTTT CASSVGGDTEAFF
once TRBJ2-3 TRBV13 TRBD2 TGTGCCAGCAGCCCAACCGCTAGCGGGGTCCGGGATACGCAGTATTTT CASSPTASGVRDTQYF
few TRBJ1-1 TRBV5-4 - TGTGCCAGCAGCTTGGGGGCAGTGAAGGAAGCTTTCTTT CASSLGAVKEAFF